Listed below are T cell receptor beta chains from one sample, sequenced in a study of CD8 T cells in ankylosing spondylitis. TCRdb re-called the 5' RACE reads with MiXCR, one entry per CDR3 protein. The sample includes under 250,000 distinct CDR3 sequences, roughly 26% of them seen just once. The specimen was blood, either unsorted or a sorted T cell fraction (not recorded which). These receptors were taken from a male donor with ankylosing spondylitis or in good health (not recorded which). The CDR3 runs from the conserved cysteine through the conserved F or W.

TRBJ2-3 | TRBV9 | CASSIRQGVTDTQYF
TRBJ2-7 | TRBV11-2 | CASSLGHDYEQYF
TRBJ2-7 | TRBV7-2 | CASSRTSPYEQYF
TRBJ2-5 | TRBV7-3 | CASSPLSQETQYF
TRBJ2-5 | TRBV12-1 | CARSPGTVQETQYF
TRBJ2-3 | TRBV10-3 | CAISPTSGRAASADTQYF
TRBJ2-3 | TRBV5-1 | CASSLVGLDTQYF
TRBJ2-1 | TRBV27 | CASSPIHTRVYNEQFF
TRBJ1-1 | TRBV6-1 | CASSPIRVNTEAFF
TRBJ2-1 | TRBV7-3 | CASSRSPGTGLRGRDNEQFF
TRBJ2-2 | TRBV5-1 | CASSLTVNTGELFF
TRBJ2-1 | TRBV12-3/TRBV12-4 | CASSNAGRLADEQFF
TRBJ2-2 | TRBV10-3 | CAISWTGGTGELFF
TRBJ2-1 | TRBV5-1 | CASSWGLTRVSDEQFF
TRBJ1-1 | TRBV6-1 | CASIGQFGGETGTEAFF
TRBJ2-7 | TRBV6-5 | CASSYSSAGASYEQYF
TRBJ2-7 | TRBV25-1 | CASSEFGHEQYF
TRBJ2-3 | TRBV5-5 | CASRPGTTDTQYF
TRBJ2-7 | TRBV12-3/TRBV12-4 | CASSFFIGSGSYEQYF
TRBJ2-2 | TRBV27 | CASSLATSGRPTGELFF
TRBJ1-3 | TRBV29-1 | CSGRQSSGNTIYF
TRBJ2-6 | TRBV15 | CATSRAGIEWAGANVLTF
TRBJ2-5 | TRBV20-1 | CSARDGQGMGETQYF
TRBJ2-7 | TRBV7-2 | CASSLWVFGEQYF
TRBJ2-1 | TRBV2 | CASSQDRERRNEQFF
TRBJ1-1 | TRBV7-9 | CASSFPGGNTEAFF
TRBJ1-5 | TRBV20-1 | CSALRTGLRSNQPQHF
TRBJ2-3 | TRBV7-3 | CASSPGWTGSTDTQYF
TRBJ2-3 | TRBV9 | CASSAGFDGHSTDTQYF
TRBJ2-1 | TRBV5-1 | CASSLAGTTDNEQFF
TRBJ2-7 | TRBV12-3/TRBV12-4 | CASSLRTGGAGYEQYF
TRBJ2-2 | TRBV5-1 | CASSFGRANTGELFF
TRBJ2-3 | TRBV24-1 | CATSGRERADTQYF
TRBJ2-1 | TRBV5-1 | CASSETSGRAQEQFF
TRBJ2-4 | TRBV29-1 | CSVEMRQNSKNIQYF
TRBJ2-2 | TRBV20-1 | CSARRTGGLANTGELFF
TRBJ2-2 | TRBV5-1 | CASSPRQGSSGELFF
TRBJ2-7 | TRBV6-1 | CASRPTGKGRYEQYF
TRBJ2-1 | TRBV5-1 | CASSLGSGNNEQFF
TRBJ2-5 | TRBV5-1 | CASSHETGVQETQYF
TRBJ1-2 | TRBV28 | CASSLGTGAYGYTF
TRBJ2-7 | TRBV4-3 | CASSQVGTGIHEQYF
TRBJ1-1 | TRBV11-2 | CASSVRPQGLHRSMNTEAFF